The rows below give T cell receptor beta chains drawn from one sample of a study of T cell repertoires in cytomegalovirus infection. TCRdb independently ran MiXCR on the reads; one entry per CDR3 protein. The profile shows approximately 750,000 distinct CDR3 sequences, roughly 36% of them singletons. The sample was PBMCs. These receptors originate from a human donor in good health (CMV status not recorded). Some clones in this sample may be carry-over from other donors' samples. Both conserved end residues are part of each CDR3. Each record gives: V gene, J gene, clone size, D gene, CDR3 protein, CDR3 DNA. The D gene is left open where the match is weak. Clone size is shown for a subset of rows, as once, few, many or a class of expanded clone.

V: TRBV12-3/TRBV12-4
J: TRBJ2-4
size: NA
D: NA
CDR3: CASSLLIEGGQLGNIQYF
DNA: TGTGCCAGCAGTTTACTAATCGAGGGGGGACAGCTAGGAAACATTCAGTACTTC

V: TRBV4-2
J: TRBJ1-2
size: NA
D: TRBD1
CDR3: CASSQGTGGYGYTF
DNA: TGTGCCAGCAGCCAAGGGACAGGGGGATATGGCTACACCTTC

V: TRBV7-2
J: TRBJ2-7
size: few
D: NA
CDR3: CASSLKGLSRYEQYF
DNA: TGTGCCAGCAGCTTGAAAGGGCTGTCTCGCTACGAGCAGTACTTC

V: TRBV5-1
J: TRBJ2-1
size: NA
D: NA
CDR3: CASGEDEQFF
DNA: TGCGCCAGCGGCGAGGATGAGCAGTTCTTC

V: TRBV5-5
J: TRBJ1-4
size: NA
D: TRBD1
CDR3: CASSFGQGDGTNEKLFF
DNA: TGTGCCAGCAGCTTCGGACAGGGTGATGGAACTAATGAAAAACTGTTTTTT

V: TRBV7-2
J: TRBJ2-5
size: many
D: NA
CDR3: CASTDNQETQYF
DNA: TGTGCCAGTACGGACAATCAAGAGACCCAGTACTTC

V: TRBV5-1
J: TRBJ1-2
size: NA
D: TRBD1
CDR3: CASRFGQVGAYGYTF
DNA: TGCGCCAGCAGGTTTGGACAGGTTGGGGCCTATGGCTACACCTTC

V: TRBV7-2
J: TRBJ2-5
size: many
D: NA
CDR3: CASSFGQRGETQYF
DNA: TGTGCCAGCAGCTTCGGACAGCGCGGAGAGACCCAGTACTTC

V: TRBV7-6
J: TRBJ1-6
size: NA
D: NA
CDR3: CASSLNGRGDSPLHF
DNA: TGTGCCAGCAGCTTAAATGGCAGGGGTGATTCACCCCTCCACTTT

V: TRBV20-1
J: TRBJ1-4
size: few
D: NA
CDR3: CSARIPGQLSTNEKLFF
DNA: TGCAGTGCTAGGATCCCGGGACAACTATCAACTAATGAAAAACTGTTTTTT

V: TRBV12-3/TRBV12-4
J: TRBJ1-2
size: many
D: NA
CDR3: CASSWSSRALMFYGYTF
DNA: TGTGCCAGCAGTTGGTCAAGTAGGGCCCTTATGTTCTATGGCTACACCTTC

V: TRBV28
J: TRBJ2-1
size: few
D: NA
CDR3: CASSLSSRREQFF
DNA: TGTGCCAGCAGCCTTTCCAGTAGGAGGGAGCAGTTCTTC

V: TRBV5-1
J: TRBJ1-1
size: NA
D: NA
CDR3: CASSLVGMVGSGTEAFF
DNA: TGCGCCAGCAGCTTGGTTGGGATGGTGGGTTCCGGCACTGAAGCTTTCTTT

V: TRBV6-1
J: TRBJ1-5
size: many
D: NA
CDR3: CASSLTGQNQPQHF
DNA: TGTGCCAGCAGCCTGACAGGACAAAATCAGCCCCAGCATTTT

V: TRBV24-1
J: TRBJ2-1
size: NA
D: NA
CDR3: CATSDWAGWVHRDEQFF
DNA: TGTGCCACCAGTGATTGGGCCGGGTGGGTACATAGGGATGAGCAGTTCTTC